This record covers a single T cell receptor beta chain. Its specificity is not known. The CDR3 is 16 amino acids. Germline CDR1 reads MGHDK; CDR2 reads SYGVNS. These data originate in a study of CXCR3-negative and CXCR3-positive naive CD8 T cells. Study at large: Some 130 million TRB reads were obtained overall (about 1.5 +/- 0.3 million per library). Regarding the study as a whole: TRB CDR3s of CXCR3-positive naive cells were more hydrophobic than those of CXCR3-negative naive cells.

Carrying UMI labels, the TRB cDNA libraries were prepared through 5' RACE. TCRdb re-analyzed the 5' RACE reads; it lists each CDR3 protein once, without DNA. The specimen's table records about 120,000 distinct CDR3 sequences. The chain recombines TRBV25-1 with TRBJ1-1; the D call of TRBD1 rests on TCRdb alone, since no DNA is present to check it. Input material: naive CXCR3+ CD8+ T cells from blood. Subset described: CD45RO-CCR7+CD27+CD95- naive CD8+ T cells expressing CXCR3 (TNR3+). This TCR came from a human donor in good health. Some clones in this sample may be carry-over from other donors' samples. This chain's CDR3 is CASSEHGTGPNTEAFF.